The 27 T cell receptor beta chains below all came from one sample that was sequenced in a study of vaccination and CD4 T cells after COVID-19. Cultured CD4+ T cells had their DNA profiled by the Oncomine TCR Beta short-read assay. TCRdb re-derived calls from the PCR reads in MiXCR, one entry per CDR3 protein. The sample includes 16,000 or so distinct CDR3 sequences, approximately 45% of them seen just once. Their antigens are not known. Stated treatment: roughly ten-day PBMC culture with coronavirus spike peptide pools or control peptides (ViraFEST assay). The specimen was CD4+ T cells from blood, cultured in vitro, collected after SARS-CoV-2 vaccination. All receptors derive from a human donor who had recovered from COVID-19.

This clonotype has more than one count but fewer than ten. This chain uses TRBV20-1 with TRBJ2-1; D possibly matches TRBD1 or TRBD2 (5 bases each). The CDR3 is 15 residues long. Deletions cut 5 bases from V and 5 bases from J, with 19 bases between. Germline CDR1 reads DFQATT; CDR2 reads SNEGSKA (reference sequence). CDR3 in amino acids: CSADALRDPHNEQFF. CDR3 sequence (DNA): TGCAGTGCTGATGCACTCCGGGACCCACACAATGAGCAGTTCTTC.

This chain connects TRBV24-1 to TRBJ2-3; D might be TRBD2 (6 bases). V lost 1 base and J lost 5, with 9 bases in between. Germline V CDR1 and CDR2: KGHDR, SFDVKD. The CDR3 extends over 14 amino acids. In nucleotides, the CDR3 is TGTGCCACCAGTGATTTCCGGGGGATAGATACGCAGTATTTT. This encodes CATSDFRGIDTQYF.

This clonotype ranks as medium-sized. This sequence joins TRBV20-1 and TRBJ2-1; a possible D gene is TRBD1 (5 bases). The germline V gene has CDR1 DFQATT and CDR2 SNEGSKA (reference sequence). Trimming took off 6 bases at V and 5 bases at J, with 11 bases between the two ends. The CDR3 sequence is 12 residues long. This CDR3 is CSAQTDDNEQFF. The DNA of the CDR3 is TGCAGTGCACAGACAGATGACAATGAGCAGTTCTTC.

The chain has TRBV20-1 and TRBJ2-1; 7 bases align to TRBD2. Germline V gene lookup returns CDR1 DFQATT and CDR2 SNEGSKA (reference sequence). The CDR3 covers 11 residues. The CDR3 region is CRVSSGNEQFF. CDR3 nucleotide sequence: TGCAGGGTATCTAGCGGAAATGAGCAGTTCTTC.

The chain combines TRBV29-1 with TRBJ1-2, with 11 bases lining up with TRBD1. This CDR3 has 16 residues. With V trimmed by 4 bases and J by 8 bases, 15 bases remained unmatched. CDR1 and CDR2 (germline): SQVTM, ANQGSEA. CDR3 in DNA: TGCAGCGTTGGTTTTGGACCCGGACAGGGGGCTAAGGGCTACACCTTC. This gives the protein CSVGFGPGQGAKGYTF.

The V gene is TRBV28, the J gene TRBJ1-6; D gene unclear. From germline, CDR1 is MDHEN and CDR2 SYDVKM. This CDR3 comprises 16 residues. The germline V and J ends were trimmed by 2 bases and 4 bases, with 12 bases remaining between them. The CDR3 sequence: CASSLDTLTYNSPLHF. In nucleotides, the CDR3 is TGTGCCAGCAGTTTAGACACGCTCACATATAATTCACCCCTCCACTTT.

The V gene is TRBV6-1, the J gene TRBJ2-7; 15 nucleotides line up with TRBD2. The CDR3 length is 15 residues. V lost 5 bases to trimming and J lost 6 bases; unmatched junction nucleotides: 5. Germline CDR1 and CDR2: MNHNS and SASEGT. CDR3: CASSNGLAGGSEQYF. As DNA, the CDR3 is TGTGCCAGCAGTAACGGACTAGCGGGAGGGAGCGAGCAGTACTTC.

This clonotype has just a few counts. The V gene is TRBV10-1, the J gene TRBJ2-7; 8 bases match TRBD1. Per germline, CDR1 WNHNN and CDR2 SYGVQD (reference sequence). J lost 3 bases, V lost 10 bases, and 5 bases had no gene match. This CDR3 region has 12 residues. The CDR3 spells CATLTGVYEQYF. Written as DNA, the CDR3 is TGCGCCACCCTGACAGGGGTCTACGAGCAGTACTTC.

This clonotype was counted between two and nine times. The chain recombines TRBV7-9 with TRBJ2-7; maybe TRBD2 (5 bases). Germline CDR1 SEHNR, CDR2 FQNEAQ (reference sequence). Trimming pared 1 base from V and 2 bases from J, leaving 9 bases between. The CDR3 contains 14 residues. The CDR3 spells CASSLGGITYEQYF. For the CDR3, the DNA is TGTGCCAGCAGCTTAGGAGGGATAACCTACGAGCAGTACTTC.

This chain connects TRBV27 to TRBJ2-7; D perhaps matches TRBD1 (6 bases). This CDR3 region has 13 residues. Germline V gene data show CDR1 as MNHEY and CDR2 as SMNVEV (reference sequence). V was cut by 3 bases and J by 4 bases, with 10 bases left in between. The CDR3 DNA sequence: TGTGCCAGCAGTTTTAGGGGGACGTACGAGCAGTACTTC. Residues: CASSFRGTYEQYF.

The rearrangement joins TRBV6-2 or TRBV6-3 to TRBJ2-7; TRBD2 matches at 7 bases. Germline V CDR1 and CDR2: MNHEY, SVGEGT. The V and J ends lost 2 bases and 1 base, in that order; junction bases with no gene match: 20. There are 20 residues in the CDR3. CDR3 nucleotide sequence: TGTGCCAGCAGTTACCTCACGGTGCGGGAGAGGAGGGATCAGTCCTACGAGCAGTACTTC. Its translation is CASSYLTVRERRDQSYEQYF.

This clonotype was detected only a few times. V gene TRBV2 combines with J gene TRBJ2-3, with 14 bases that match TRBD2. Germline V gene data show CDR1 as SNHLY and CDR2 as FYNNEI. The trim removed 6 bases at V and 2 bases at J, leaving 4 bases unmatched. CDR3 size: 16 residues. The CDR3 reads CASRRGLAGATDTQYF. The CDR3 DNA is TGTGCCAGCAGGAGGGGACTAGCGGGAGCCACAGATACGCAGTATTTT. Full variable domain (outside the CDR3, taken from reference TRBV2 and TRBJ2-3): EPEVTQTPSHQVTQMGQEVILRCVPISNHLYFYWYRQILGQKVEFLVSFYNNEISEKSEIFDDQFSVERPDGSNFTLKIRSTKLEDSAMYFCASRRGLAGATDTQYFGPGTRLTVL.

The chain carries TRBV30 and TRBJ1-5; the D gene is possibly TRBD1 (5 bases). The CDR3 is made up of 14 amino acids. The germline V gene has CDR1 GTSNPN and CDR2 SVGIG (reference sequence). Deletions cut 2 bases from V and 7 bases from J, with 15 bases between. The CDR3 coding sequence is TGTGCCTGGAGTCCAACCAGGGAGGGCCAGCCCCAGCATTTT. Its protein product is CAWSPTREGQPQHF.

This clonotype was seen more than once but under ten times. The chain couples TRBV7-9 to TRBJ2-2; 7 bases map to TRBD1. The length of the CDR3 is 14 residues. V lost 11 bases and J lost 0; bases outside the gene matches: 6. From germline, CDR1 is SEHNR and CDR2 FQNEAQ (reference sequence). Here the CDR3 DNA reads TGTGCCGGCGGACAGGCAGCGAACACCGGGGAGCTGTTTTTT. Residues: CAGGQAANTGELFF.

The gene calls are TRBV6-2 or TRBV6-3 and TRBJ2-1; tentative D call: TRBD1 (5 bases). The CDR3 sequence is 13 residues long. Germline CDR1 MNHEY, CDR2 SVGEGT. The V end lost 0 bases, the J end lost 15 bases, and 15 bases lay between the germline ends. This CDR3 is CASSYSKGNSRFF. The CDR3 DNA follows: TGTGCCAGCAGTTACTCGAAGGGGAATAGTCGGTTCTTC.

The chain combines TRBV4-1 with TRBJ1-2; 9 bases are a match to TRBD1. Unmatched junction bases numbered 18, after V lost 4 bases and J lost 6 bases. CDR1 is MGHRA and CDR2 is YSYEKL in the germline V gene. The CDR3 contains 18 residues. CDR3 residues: CASSRSAPQGALNHGYTF. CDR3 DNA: TGCGCCAGCAGCCGCTCCGCCCCACAGGGGGCGCTTAATCATGGCTACACCTTC.

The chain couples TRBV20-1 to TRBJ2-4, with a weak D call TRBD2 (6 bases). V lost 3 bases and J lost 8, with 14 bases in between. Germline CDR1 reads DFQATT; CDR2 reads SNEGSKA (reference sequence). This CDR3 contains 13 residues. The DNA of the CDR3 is TGCAGTGCTAGGGAGGGACGGAGGGACATTCAGTACTTC. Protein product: CSAREGRRDIQYF.

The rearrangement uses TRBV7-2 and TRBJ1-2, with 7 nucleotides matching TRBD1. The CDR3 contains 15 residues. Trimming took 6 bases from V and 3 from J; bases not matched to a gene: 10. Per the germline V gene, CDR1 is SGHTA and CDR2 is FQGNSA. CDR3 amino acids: CASRSRTGVYYGYTF. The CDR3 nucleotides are TGTGCCAGCAGATCCCGTACAGGGGTGTACTATGGCTACACCTTC.

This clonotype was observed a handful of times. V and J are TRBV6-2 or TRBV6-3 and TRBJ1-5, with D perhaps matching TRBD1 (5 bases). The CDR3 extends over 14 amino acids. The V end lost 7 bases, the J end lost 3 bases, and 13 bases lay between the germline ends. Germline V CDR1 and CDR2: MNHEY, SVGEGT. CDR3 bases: TGTGCCAGCAAGGCAGGGACGCTCAATCAGCCCCAGCATTTT. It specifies CASKAGTLNQPQHF.

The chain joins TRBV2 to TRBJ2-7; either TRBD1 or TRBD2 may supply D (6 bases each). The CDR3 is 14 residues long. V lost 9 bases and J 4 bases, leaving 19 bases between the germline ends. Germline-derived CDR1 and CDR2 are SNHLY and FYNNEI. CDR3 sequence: CASRRGGRGYEQYF. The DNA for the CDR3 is TGTGCCAGTAGGAGGGGAGGCAGGGGTTACGAGCAGTACTTC.

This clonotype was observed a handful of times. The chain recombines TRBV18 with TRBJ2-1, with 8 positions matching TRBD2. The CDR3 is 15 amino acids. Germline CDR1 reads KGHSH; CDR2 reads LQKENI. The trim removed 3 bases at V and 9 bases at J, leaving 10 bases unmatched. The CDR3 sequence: CASSPQETSVTEQFF. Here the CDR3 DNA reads TGTGCCAGCTCACCTCAAGAGACTAGCGTAACTGAGCAGTTCTTC.

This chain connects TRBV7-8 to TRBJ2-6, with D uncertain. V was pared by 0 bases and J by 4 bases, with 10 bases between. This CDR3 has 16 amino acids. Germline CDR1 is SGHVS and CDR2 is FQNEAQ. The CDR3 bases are TGTGCCAGCAGCTTAGCCCCGGGCTCGGGGGCCAACGTCCTGACTTTC. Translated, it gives CASSLAPGSGANVLTF.

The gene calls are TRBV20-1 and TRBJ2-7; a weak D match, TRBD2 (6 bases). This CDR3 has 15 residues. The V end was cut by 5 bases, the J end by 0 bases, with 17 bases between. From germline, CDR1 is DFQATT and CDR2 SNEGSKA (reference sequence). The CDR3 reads CSAANPGLPSYEQYF. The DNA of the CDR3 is TGCAGTGCTGCTAACCCGGGACTTCCCTCCTACGAGCAGTACTTC.

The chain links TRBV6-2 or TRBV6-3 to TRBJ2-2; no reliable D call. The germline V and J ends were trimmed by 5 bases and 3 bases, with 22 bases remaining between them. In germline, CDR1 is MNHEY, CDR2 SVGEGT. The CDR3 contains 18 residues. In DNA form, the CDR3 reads TGTGCCAGCAGTATCCGAGGTCGCGCGGAGTACTACACCGGGGAGCTGTTTTTT. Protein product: CASSIRGRAEYYTGELFF.

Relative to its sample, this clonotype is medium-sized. Here the CDR3 reads CASSEPRTADTQYF. The CDR3 DNA reads as TGCGCCAGCAGTGAGCCCAGGACGGCTGATACGCAGTATTTT. V gene TRBV10-1 combines with J gene TRBJ2-3; no clear D gene. Deletions cut 2 bases from V and 6 bases from J, with 12 bases between. CDR1 and CDR2 (germline): WNHNN, SYGVQD (reference sequence). The CDR3 extends over 14 amino acids.

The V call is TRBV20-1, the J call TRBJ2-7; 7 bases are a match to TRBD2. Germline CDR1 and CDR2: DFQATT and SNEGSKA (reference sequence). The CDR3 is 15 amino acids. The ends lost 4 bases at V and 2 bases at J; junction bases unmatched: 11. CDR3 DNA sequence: TGCAGTGCTATTAGAAGACGGGAGGAAACCTACGAGCAGTACTTC. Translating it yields CSAIRRREETYEQYF.

This CDR3 reads CASSEGMGPVNTEAFF. CDR3 DNA sequence: TGTGCCAGCAGTGAAGGAATGGGACCGGTCAACACTGAAGCTTTCTTT. The chain recombines TRBV6-1 with TRBJ1-1, with D perhaps matching TRBD1 (5 bases). CDR3 length equals 16 residues. Trimming took 1 base from V and 2 from J, leaving 14 bases between them. Germline V gene lookup returns CDR1 MNHNS and CDR2 SASEGT.